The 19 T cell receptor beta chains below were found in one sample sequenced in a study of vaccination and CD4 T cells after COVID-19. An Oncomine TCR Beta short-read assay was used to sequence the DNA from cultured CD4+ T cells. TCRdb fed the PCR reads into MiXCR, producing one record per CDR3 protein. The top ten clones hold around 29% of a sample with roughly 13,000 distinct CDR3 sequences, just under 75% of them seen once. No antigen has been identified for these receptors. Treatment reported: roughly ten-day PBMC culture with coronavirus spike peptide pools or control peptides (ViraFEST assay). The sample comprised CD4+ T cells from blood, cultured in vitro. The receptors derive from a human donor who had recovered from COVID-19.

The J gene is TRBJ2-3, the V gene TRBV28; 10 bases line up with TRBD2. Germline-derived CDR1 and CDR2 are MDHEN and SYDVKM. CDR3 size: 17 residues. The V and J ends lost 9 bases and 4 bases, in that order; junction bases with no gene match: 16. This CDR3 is CASTIFNSGRTSDTQYF. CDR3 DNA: TGTGCCAGTACCATATTCAATAGCGGGAGGACCTCAGATACGCAGTATTTT.

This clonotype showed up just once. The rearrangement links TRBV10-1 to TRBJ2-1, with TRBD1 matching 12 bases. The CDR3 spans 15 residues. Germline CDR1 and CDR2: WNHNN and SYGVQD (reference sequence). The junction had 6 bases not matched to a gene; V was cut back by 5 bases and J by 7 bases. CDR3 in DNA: TGCGCCAGCAGTCCCGGGACAGGGGGCAAGAATGAGCAGTTCTTC. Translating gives CASSPGTGGKNEQFF.

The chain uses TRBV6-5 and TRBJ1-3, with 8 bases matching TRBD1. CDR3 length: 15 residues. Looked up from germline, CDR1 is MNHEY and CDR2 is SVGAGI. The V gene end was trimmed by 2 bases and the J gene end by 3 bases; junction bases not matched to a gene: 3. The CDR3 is CASSYDRGSGNTIYF. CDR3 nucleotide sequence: TGTGCCAGCAGTTACGACAGGGGCAGTGGAAACACCATATATTTT.

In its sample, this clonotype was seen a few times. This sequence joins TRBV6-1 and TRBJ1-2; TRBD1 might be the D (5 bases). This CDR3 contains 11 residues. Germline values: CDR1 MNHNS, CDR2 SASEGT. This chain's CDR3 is CGGAGTYGYTF. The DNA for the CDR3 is TGTGGCGGCGCAGGGACCTATGGCTACACCTTC.

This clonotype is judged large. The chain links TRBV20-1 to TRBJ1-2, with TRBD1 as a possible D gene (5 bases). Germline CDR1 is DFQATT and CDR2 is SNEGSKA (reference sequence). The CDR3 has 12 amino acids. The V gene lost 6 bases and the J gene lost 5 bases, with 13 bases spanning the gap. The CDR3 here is CSAPTAMYGYTF. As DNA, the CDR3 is TGCAGTGCACCGACAGCGATGTATGGCTACACCTTC.

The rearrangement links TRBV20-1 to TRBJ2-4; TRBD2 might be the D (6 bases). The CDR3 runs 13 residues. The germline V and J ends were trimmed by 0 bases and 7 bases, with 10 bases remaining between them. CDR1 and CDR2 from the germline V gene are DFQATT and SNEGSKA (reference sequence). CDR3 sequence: CSARDYGGNIQYF. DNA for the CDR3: TGCAGTGCTAGAGATTACGGAGGGAACATTCAGTACTTC.

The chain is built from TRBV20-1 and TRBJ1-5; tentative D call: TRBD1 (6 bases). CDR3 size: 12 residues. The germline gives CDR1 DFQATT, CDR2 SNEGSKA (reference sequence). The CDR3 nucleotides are TGCAGCGCCCAGGGGCCCAATCAGCCCCAGCATTTT. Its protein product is CSAQGPNQPQHF.

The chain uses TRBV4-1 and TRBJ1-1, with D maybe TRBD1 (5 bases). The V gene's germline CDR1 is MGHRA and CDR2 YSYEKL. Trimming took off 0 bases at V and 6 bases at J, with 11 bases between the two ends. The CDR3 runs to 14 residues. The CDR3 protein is CASSQDRDLPEAFF. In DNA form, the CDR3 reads TGCGCCAGCAGCCAAGATCGGGACTTACCTGAAGCTTTCTTT.

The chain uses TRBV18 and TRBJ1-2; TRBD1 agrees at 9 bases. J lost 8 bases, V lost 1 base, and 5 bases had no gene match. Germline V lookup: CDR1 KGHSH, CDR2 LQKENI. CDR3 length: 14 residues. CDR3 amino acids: CASSPRDRAEGYTF. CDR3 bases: TGTGCCAGCTCACCACGGGACAGGGCGGAGGGCTACACCTTC.

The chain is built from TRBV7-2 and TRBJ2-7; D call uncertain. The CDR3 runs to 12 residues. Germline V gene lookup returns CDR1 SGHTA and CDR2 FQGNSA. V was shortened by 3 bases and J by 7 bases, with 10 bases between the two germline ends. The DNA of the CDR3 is TGTGCCAGCAGCTTGCGTATAGGGGAGCAGTACTTC. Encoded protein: CASSLRIGEQYF.

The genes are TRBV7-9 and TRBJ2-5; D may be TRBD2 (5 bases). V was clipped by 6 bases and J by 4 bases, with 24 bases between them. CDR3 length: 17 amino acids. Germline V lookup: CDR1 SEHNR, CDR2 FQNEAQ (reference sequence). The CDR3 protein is CASSFIWVVDSRETQYF. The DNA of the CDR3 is TGTGCCAGCAGTTTTATATGGGTTGTGGACTCTAGAGAGACCCAGTACTTC.

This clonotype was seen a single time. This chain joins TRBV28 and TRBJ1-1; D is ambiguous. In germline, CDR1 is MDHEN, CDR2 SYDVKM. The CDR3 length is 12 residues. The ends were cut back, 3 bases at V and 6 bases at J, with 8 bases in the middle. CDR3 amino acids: CASSLGGPEAFF. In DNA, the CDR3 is TGTGCCAGCAGTTTGGGTGGGCCTGAAGCTTTCTTT. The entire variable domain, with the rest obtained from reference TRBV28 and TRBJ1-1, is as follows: DVKVTQSSRYLVKRTGEKVFLECVQDMDHENMFWYRQDPGLGLRLIYFSYDVKMKEKGDIPEGYSVSREKKERFSLILESASTNQTSMYLCASSLGGPEAFFGQGTRLTVV.

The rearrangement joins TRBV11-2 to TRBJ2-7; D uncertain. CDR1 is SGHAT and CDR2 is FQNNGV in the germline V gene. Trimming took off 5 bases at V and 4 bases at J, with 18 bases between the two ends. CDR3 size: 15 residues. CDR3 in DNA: TGTGCCAGCAGCCTCCGATTCAATCCTGGGTACGAGCAGTACTTC. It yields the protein CASSLRFNPGYEQYF.

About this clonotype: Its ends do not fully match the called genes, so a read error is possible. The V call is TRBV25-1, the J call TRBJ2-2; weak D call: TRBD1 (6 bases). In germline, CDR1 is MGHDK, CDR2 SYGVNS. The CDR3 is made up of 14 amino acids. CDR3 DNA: TGTGCCAGCAGTGCCACAGGGAACGCCGGGGAGCTGTTTTTT. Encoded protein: CASSATGNAGELFF. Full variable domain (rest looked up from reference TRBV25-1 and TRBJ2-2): EADIYQTPRYLVIGTGKKITLECSQTMGHDKMYWYQQDPGMELHLIHYSYGVNSTEKGDLSSESTVSRIRTEHFPLTLESARPSHTSQYLCASSATGNAGELFFGEGSRLTVL.

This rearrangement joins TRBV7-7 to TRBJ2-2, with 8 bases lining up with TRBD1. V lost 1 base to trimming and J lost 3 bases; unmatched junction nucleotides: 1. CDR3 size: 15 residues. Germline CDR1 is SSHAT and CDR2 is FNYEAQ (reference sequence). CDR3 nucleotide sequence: TGTGCCAGCAGCTTAGGGACAGGGTACACCGGGGAGCTGTTTTTT. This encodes CASSLGTGYTGELFF.

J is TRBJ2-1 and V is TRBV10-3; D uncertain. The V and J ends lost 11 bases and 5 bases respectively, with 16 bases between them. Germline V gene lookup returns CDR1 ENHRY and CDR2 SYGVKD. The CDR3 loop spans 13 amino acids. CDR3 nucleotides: TGTGCCTCCTGTCAGGTTTCGGACAATGAGCAGTTCTTC. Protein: CASCQVSDNEQFF.

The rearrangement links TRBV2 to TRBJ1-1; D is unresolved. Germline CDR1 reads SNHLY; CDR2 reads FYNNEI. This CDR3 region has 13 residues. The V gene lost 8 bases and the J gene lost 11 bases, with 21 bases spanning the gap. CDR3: CASQPPGRRSAFF. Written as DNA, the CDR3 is TGTGCCAGCCAACCCCCCGGGCGCCGGTCGGCTTTCTTT.

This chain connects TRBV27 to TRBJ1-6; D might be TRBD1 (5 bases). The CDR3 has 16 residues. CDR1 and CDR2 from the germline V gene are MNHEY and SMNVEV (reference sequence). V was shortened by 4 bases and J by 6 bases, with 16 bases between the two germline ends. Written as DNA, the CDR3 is TGTGCCAGCAGTTCCCACCGGGGGGGGAGTAATTCACCCCTCCACTTT. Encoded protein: CASSSHRGGSNSPLHF.

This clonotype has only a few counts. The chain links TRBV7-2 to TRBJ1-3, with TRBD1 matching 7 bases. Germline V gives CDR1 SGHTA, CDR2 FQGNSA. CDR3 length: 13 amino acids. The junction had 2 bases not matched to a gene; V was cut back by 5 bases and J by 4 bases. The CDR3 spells CASSPGQGNTIYF. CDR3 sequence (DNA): TGTGCCAGCAGCCCGGGACAGGGAAACACCATATATTTT.